This T cell receptor beta chain was retrieved from a study of cytomegalovirus exposure and HLA in healthy donors (dated by TCRdb to 2016 to 2017). For the study in its entirety: An earlier analysis of about 560 of the donors reported 276 Gb of sequence data and around 110 million unique TCR beta sequences obtained from approximately 180 million T cells. Around 330 gigabases of sequencing data and 75 million to 85 million unique TCR sequences made up an early release that covered approximately 700 HLA-typed donors. The genetic ancestry cluster associated with self-reported Caucasian donors included over 65% of the roughly 400 genotyped donors. The study was designed to test whether signatures of past pathogen exposure could be identified by cataloging public T cell receptors. Using immunosequencing, the study profiled T cell repertoires from around 680 subjects and related those repertoires to cytomegalovirus serostatus. Besides the first cohort of 500 to 700 subjects, a separate validation cohort made up of over 100 different subjects was used. To predict cytomegalovirus infection status, the study brought together high-throughput TCR immunosequencing, statistical association of individual TCRs with disease status, and machine learning. A later analysis re-examined previously published TCR beta repertoires from 610 or so donors and added high-resolution HLA genotyping to investigate patterns of TCR occurrence. Rather than using new phenotypic data, the later analysis identified candidate immune exposures from TCR beta sequences and from how often those sequences occurred across donors. In an earlier analysis of several hundred of the donors, high-throughput TCR beta sequencing was used to judge whether each TCR beta V gene segment behaved as functional or pseudogenic. Donor age, sex, ethnicity and CMV serostatus were collected together with the repertoire data. Genome-wide SNP genotypes for about 65% of the roughly 670 donors were used in a later genetic analysis, which treated that subset as a discovery cohort. All discovery cohort repertoires had been generated on a single sequencing platform. Class I and class II HLA loci were covered by the typing at four-digit resolution. The number of typed donors differed by locus: roughly 620-640 for A, B, C, DRB1 and DQB1; some 500 for DQA1; approximately 610 for DPA1; and approximately 450 for DPB1. Several DR-DQ haplotypes were treated as single units for association and clustering because of strong linkage in the cohort. Across some 400 genotyped donors of the cohort, an average of roughly 200,000 unique TCR beta nucleotide sequences per donor were sequenced, and 15% to 20% of those sequences were non-productive.

What the work shows at the level of the full study, not this receptor alone: The authors suggested that the approach could potentially be generalized to other disease states and immunological phenotypes. A further reported finding was that TCR beta sequences accurately predicted the HLA-A and HLA-B alleles for most subjects in the first cohort. The sequencing pipeline was judged likely to have produced a cluster of highly shared sequence variants as a technical artifact. A later analysis found that HLA-associated TCR beta chains were more clonally expanded and had lower generation probabilities than equally common non-associated chains. Because counts were too low, more than 15 rarely observed V segments, including chromosome 9 orphons, were left out of the earlier analysis of approximately 500 of the donors. For the cohort, immune exposure information was limited to CMV serostatus. Three of the identified cytomegalovirus-associated TCR beta chains were confirmed in vitro to be specific for cytomegalovirus antigens. The study listed 164 TCR beta chains as associated with cytomegalovirus. A later genetic analysis reported fewer N-insertions in productive TCRs among donors in an Asian-associated ancestry cluster than the roughly 650-donor mean. In this cohort, only TCR beta chains were sequenced, and detectable features were limited by the absence of alpha or paired-chain data. Because some donors lacked HLA typing at each locus, the association tests relied only on the typed subset. Across donors, most TCR sequences were observed very rarely, whereas some public TCRs were present in many individuals. Strong co-occurrence of HLA alleles, especially DR and DQ, made assigning TCR associations to individual alleles difficult. A later analysis associated 16,951 TCR beta sequences with specific HLA alleles at a false discovery rate of 0.05. A later analysis reported that several top co-occurrence clusters appeared linked to parvovirus B19, influenza, CMV and Epstein-Barr virus. The classifier was reported to diagnose cytomegalovirus status with high specificity and sensitivity in both the original and validation cohorts. Linkage disequilibrium might explain the correlated functional status among segregating V segments, but an unknown experimental factor could not be excluded. According to a later analysis, TCR association rates differed among HLA loci, with DRB1 alleles showing the most associated TCRs and HLA-C alleles showing the fewest. According to a later analysis, most CMV-associated TCR beta chains appeared to be HLA-restricted, and the HLA associations seemed to be driven largely by CMV exposure. Some IMGT-functional V segments, including TRBV6-2 and TRBV6-3, could not be told apart with the 87-base-pair reads, so those segments were excluded. Roughly uniform sequencing depth across donors was assumed in presence/absence analyses, although this assumption may not hold. A later genetic analysis associated a missense DCLRE1C variant with V-gene and J-gene trimming of TCR beta chains, and an independent cohort replicated the association. An earlier analysis of approximately 590 of the donors showed that most TCR beta V segments appeared in productive rearrangements either about 87% or about 30% of the time, which broadly matched IMGT annotations.

Receptors were amplified or captured by the immunoSEQ multiplex PCR assay. For the multiplex PCR, a mixture combining 60 forward primers for TCR Vbeta segments and 13 reverse primers for TCR Jbeta segments was used. Amplification of the CDR3 region of rearranged TCR beta genes was performed with a multiplex PCR assay on genomic DNA. The Illumina HiSeq System was used to sequence the amplified TCR beta libraries as 87-base-pair reads. Regarding the original processing steps: A later analysis tallied 75 million to 85 million unique TCR beta chains across the approximately 670 repertoires, and approximately 9.9 million of those chains were shared by two or more donors. Raw reads were error-corrected and collapsed into unique sequences with a nearest-neighbor algorithm that merged closely related sequences to remove PCR and sequencing errors. CDR3 sequences were aligned to IMGT reference sequences to assign V, D and J gene segments. For a sequence to be retained, a match of at least six nucleotides to both a V gene segment and a J gene segment was required. Rearrangements were called productive when the CDR3 lacked stop codons and stayed in frame with V and J; all others were non-productive. CDR3 was defined by IMGT convention, running from the second conserved V-encoded cysteine to the conserved J-encoded phenylalanine. Sequences without an unambiguous match to a single V gene segment were excluded from the earlier analysis of 450 to 750 of the donors. An earlier analysis of roughly 590 of the donors called V segments functional above 56.7% productive rearrangements and segregating when the between-donor standard deviation exceeded 5%. A statistical classification framework was built to diagnose cytomegalovirus status from the catalog of TCR beta chain sequences. In a later analysis, V and J genes were assigned by comparing TCR nucleotide sequences against IMGT/GENE-DB human TR gene sequences. A later analysis assigned CDR3 sequences and most-parsimonious VDJ recombination scenarios with the TCRdist pipeline. A later analysis defined each TCR beta chain by its CDR3 amino acid sequence plus V-gene family, and excluded reads lacking a unique V-gene family. In a later analysis, fewer than 600 highly shared, low-generation-probability nucleotide sequences were removed to address suspected cross-contamination and a sequencing artifact. In a later analysis, a clonal expansion index for each public chain was calculated from normalized within-repertoire ranks of inferred template counts. In a later analysis, generation probabilities were computed with a VDJ recombination model fitted to out-of-frame rearrangements, and the resulting probabilities were checked against IGoR. Hypergeometric tests were used in a later analysis to score TCR-TCR, TCR-HLA and TCR-CMV co-occurrence, with a repertoire-size bias correction applied to the TCR pairs. In a later analysis, false discovery rates were estimated by permuting HLA or CMV assignments 20 times. In a later analysis, co-occurring TCRs were grouped using DBSCAN, with TCRdist sequence similarity added in when clustering inside HLA-allele-positive subsets. Repertoires with fewer than 30,000 or more than 120,000 public chains were left out of co-occurrence clustering, as were four to six repertoires with anomalous nucleotide sharing. TCRdb took this table from immuneACCESS and kept in-frame rearrangements with V and J called. Such tables lack part of the clones; where checked against another copy, unresolved V genes explain under half of the gap, and the rest is unexplained. For V, J and clone size, that table is used; D and trimming come from the DNA. In all, the sample holds roughly 110,000 clones, and approximately 58% of those were seen once. 2% to 2.5% of the sample is taken by the ten largest.

The cohort consisted of hundreds of healthy bone marrow donors. At the time of sampling, every cohort member was nominally healthy, though immune exposures that went unrecorded were likely present. The donor tested CMV seronegative and was one of the 352 seronegative cohort members. Each donor provided a peripheral blood sample, and peripheral blood mononuclear cells were used for TCR beta sequencing. Genomic DNA was extracted from the blood cell samples with the Qiagen DNeasy Blood Extraction Kit. Of note for this clone: Its antigen is still unknown. Per-base qualities were not stored, and no clone one base away is much larger.

The CDR3 goes from the cysteine to the phenylalanine over 17 residues. Only the CDR3 region is kept as DNA, spanning 51 bases read in frame from base 1. V is pared back by 0 bases and J by 5 bases, with 17 bases lying between the germline termini. CDR1 and CDR2, per the germline V gene, are LGHNA and YSLEER. The chain joins TRBV4-3 to TRBJ2-1; a tentative D call is TRBD1 (5 bases match). The TCR sequence derives from a woman in her 30s in good health and CMV-seronegative. The sequenced sample was PBMCs. CDR3 protein: CASSQDFMGRTNNEQFF. The DNA is TGCGCCAGCAGCCAAGATTTTATGGGGCGGACGAACAATGAGCAGTTCTTC.